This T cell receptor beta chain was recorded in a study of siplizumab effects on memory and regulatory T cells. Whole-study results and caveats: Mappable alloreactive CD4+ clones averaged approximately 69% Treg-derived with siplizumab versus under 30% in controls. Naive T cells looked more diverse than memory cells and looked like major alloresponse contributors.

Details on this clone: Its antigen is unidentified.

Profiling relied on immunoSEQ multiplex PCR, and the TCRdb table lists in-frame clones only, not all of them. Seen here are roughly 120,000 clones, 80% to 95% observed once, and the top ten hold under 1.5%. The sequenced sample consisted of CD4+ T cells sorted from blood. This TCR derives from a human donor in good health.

The CDR3 here is CATTGQTGGEYF. As DNA, the CDR3 is TGTGCCACGACTGGCCAAACTGGGGGGGAGTACTTC. The V call is TRBV28, the J call TRBJ2-7; 7 bases line up with TRBD2. Germline V gives CDR1 MDHEN, CDR2 SYDVKM. V shed 10 bases and J 11 bases; nucleotides not matched to a gene: 14. The length of the CDR3 is 12 residues.